This is a list of T cell receptor beta chains from one sample in a study of molecular identifiers for immune sequencing clone quantification. TCRdb re-analysed the PCR reads in MiXCR, keeping a single row per CDR3 protein. This table holds about 54,000 distinct CDR3 sequences, 20% to 25% found once. Sequencing was performed on naive CD8+ T cells from blood, with Jurkat cell RNA spiked in. The receptors were sampled from a human donor in good health. Some libraries in this study had Jurkat cell RNA spiked in. CDR3s include the opening cysteine and the closing phenylalanine or tryptophan. A D gene is named only where the DNA matches it firmly. Expanded clones are given a class, and other clones once, few, many or no size at all.

v_gene	abundance	d_gene	j_gene	CDR3aa	CDR3nt
TRBV5-4	many	.	TRBJ1-1	CASSFTGTLNTEAFF	TGTGCCAGCAGCTTCACAGGCACACTGAACACTGAAGCTTTCTTT
TRBV9	many	TRBD2	TRBJ2-7	CASSVTGTSGYEQYF	TGTGCCAGCAGCGTGACCGGGACTAGTGGCTACGAGCAGTACTTC
TRBV2	many	TRBD2	TRBJ2-3	CASRELSGGATDTQYF	TGTGCCAGCAGGGAGCTTAGCGGGGGGGCAACAGATACGCAGTATTTT
TRBV7-9	many	.	TRBJ2-7	CASSSTYGTHFYEQYF	TGTGCCAGCAGCTCGACATATGGGACACATTTCTACGAGCAGTACTTC
TRBV6-2/TRBV6-3	many	.	TRBJ2-7	CASSQGLVVYEQYF	TGTGCCAGCAGTCAGGGACTGGTGGTCTACGAGCAGTACTTC
TRBV15	.	.	TRBJ1-6	CATSRVSAGAPLHF	TGTGCCACCAGCAGAGTCTCAGCCGGGGCACCCCTCCACTTT
TRBV5-5	many	.	TRBJ1-1	CASSFRTLHEAFF	TGTGCCAGCAGCTTTCGAACCCTCCATGAAGCTTTCTTT
TRBV25-1	many	.	TRBJ2-5	CASSESVAGLQETQYF	TGTGCCAGCAGTGAATCCGTCGCGGGATTACAAGAGACCCAGTACTTC
TRBV14	.	.	TRBJ2-3	CASSPGIIIYTDTQYF	TGTGCCAGCAGCCCCGGGATCATTATCTACACAGATACGCAGTATTTT
TRBV7-9	many	TRBD2	TRBJ2-3	CASSLSVREGTDTQYF	TGTGCCAGCAGCTTAAGTGTGCGGGAGGGTACAGATACGCAGTATTTT
TRBV6-5	many	TRBD1	TRBJ1-5	CASSYGTGSQPQHF	TGTGCCAGCAGTTATGGGACAGGGAGTCAGCCCCAGCATTTT
TRBV5-4	many	.	TRBJ2-3	CASSLEGRLTDTQYF	TGTGCCAGCAGCTTAGAGGGGAGGCTCACAGATACGCAGTATTTT
TRBV2	many	.	TRBJ2-2	CASSDPSRWGGELFF	TGTGCCAGCAGTGATCCCAGCCGTTGGGGCGGGGAGCTGTTTTTT
TRBV27	many	.	TRBJ2-2	CASSSRQTGELFF	TGTGCCAGCAGTTCACGACAGACCGGGGAGCTGTTTTTT
TRBV30	many	.	TRBJ2-6	CAWSVWGQKVSGANVLTF	TGTGCCTGGAGTGTATGGGGGCAGAAAGTCTCTGGGGCCAACGTCCTGACTTTC
TRBV2	many	.	TRBJ1-1	CASSEWGGAEAFF	TGTGCCAGCAGTGAATGGGGGGGTGCTGAAGCTTTCTTT
TRBV9	few	TRBD2	TRBJ2-7	CASSAQGGTYEQYF	TGTGCCAGCAGCGCCCAGGGAGGGACCTACGAGCAGTACTTC
TRBV4-3	.	TRBD1	TRBJ2-2	CASSRSRDRAGELLF	TGCGCCAGCAGCCGCTCCCGGGACAGGGCCGGGGAGCTGTTGTTT
TRBV27	many	.	TRBJ1-2	CASSSTGLSYGYTF	TGTGCCAGCAGTTCAACAGGGCTTAGCTATGGCTACACCTTC
TRBV12-3/TRBV12-4	many	.	TRBJ1-1	CASRTTGPYTEAFF	TGTGCCAGCAGGACGACAGGACCTTACACTGAAGCTTTCTTT
TRBV7-9	.	.	TRBJ2-2	CASSPRGANTGELFF	TGTGCCAGCAGCCCCCGGGGGGCAAACACCGGGGAGCTGTTTTTT
TRBV19	.	.	TRBJ1-5	CAIRTQNSNQPQHF	TGTGCCATTAGAACCCAAAATAGCAATCAGCCCCAGCATTTT
TRBV29-1	.	.	TRBJ2-7	CSVTGISYKQYF	TGCAGCGTTACAGGGATTTCCTACAAACAATACTTC
TRBV5-3	.	.	TRBJ2-1	CASSLAYGDNEQFF	TGTGCCAGCAGCTTGGCCTACGGAGACAATGAGCAGTTCTTC
TRBV7-9	many	.	TRBJ1-1	CASRPEGNTEAFF	TGTGCCAGCAGGCCCGAGGGAAACACTGAAGCTTTCTTT
TRBV12-3/TRBV12-4	many	.	TRBJ2-6	CASSSNRAGANVLTF	TGTGCCAGCAGCTCGAACAGGGCTGGGGCCAACGTCCTGACTTTC